This section outlines one T cell receptor (beta chain) sequence together with its context. Its antigen is unknown. This sample is drawn from a study of cytomegalovirus exposure and HLA in healthy donors. Study-wide context: Genotyping of 398 donors showed that about 79% belonged to the Caucasian-associated ancestry cluster.

Germline CDR1 MDHEN, CDR2 SYDVKM. V was trimmed by 5 bases and J by 4 bases, leaving 14 bases between them. The CDR3 is made up of 15 amino acids. Study-wide results and limits: Researchers catalogued over 150 TCR beta chains as cytomegalovirus-associated. TCR beta sequences reportedly predicted most subjects' HLA-A and HLA-B alleles accurately. For presence/absence analyses, sequencing depth was assumed to be roughly uniform across donors.

The PCR made use of 60 Vbeta and 13 Jbeta primers. Profiled with immunoSEQ multiplex PCR; TCRdb holds only in-frame clones, not every one. Among some 93,000 clones listed, nearly 80% were seen once. V gene TRBV28 combines with J gene TRBJ2-2, with D perhaps matching TRBD1 (6 bases). Material: PBMCs. The origin of this receptor is a woman aged 40 to 55 in good health and CMV-seronegative. The CDR3 DNA reads as TGTGCCAGCAGTGCCTCGCTAGGGGGCACCGGGGAGCTGTTTTTT. Translated: CASSASLGGTGELFF. Filled out from reference TRBV28 and TRBJ2-2, the complete variable domain reads DVKVTQSSRYLVKRTGEKVFLECVQDMDHENMFWYRQDPGLGLRLIYFSYDVKMKEKGDIPEGYSVSREKKERFSLILESASTNQTSMYLCASSASLGGTGELFFGEGSRLTVL.